This T cell receptor (beta chain) was retrieved from a study of blood T cell repertoires in COVID-19. Study at large: Material from acute and convalescent COVID-19 was sourced from the United States, Italy and Spain. From T cells, B-cell-depleted T cells, or PBMCs came the material, which was cDNA or gDNA.

CDR1 is SNHLY, CDR2 FYNNEI, per germline. The CDR3 length is 15 residues. Germline trimming cut 0 bases from V and 7 bases from J; bases unmatched to any gene: 4. This clone was counted a few times. Authors' methods: The authors estimated nucleated cell counts from reference gene primer amplification. This table comes from immunoSEQ multiplex PCR, and its TCRdb copy is limited to in-frame clones, with some not included. V and J calls and clone size are those listed in that table; D and trimming were worked out from the DNA. The data show 69,000 or so clones, 85% to 90% seen once. The sequence came from a middle-aged man with acute or convalescent COVID-19. Sequencing was done on a sample of peripheral blood. This chain uses TRBV2 with TRBJ2-7; the match to TRBD1 covers 12 bases. This CDR3 is CASSEAGGQGAEQYF. CDR3 DNA: TGTGCCAGCAGTGAAGCGGGGGGACAGGGGGCTGAGCAGTACTTC.